This entry lists 5 T cell receptor beta chains sequenced from one sample in a study of T cell changes during pregnancy in multiple sclerosis. Only in-frame clones appear in the TCRdb table, and some are missing; sequencing was by immunoSEQ multiplex PCR. Of around 69,000 clones listed, around 90% were seen once; the top ten hold approximately 1.2%. Source: peripheral blood, taken in the third trimester of pregnancy. The receptor source for this set is a female donor with multiple sclerosis, enrolled in a pregnancy study.

V usage is TRBV6-1 and J usage is TRBJ2-1; 8 nucleotides match TRBD1. This CDR3 is 15 amino acids long. The V and J ends lost 5 bases and 4 bases, in that order; junction bases with no gene match: 7. The germline CDR1 and CDR2 sequences are MNHNS and SASEGT. The CDR3 here is CASSLSGTGYNEQFF. DNA for the CDR3: TGTGCCAGCAGTTTGTCCGGGACAGGATACAATGAGCAGTTCTTC.

For this clone: Germline and junction disagree at one end, which may indicate a read error. V gene TRBV19 combines with J gene TRBJ2-3, with 7 bases matching TRBD2. In germline, CDR1 is LNHDA, CDR2 SQIVND (reference sequence). The CDR3 is made up of 16 amino acids. The CDR3 loop is CASSRASGYSKDTQYF. The CDR3 region has the DNA TGTGCGAGTAGTAGGGCTAGCGGATACTCAAAGGATACGCAGTATTTT.

J is TRBJ2-3 and V is TRBV27; TRBD2 aligns across 9 bases. V shed 8 bases, J shed 2 bases, and the junction held 5 bases outside the gene matches. This CDR3 contains 14 residues. The germline V gene has CDR1 MNHEY and CDR2 SMNVEV (reference sequence). CDR3 sequence reads: CASASGRPTDTQYF. The CDR3 DNA sequence: TGTGCCAGCGCGAGCGGGAGGCCCACAGATACGCAGTATTTT.

This chain joins TRBV19 and TRBJ1-2, with TRBD1 as a possible D gene (6 bases). Trimming removed 2 bases from V and 5 bases from J, with 6 bases in between. Germline CDR1 reads LNHDA; CDR2 reads SQIVND (reference sequence). The CDR3 has 12 amino acids. CDR3 nucleotide sequence: TGTGCCAGTAGTATAAGGGGGTATGGCTACACCTTC. Translated, it gives CASSIRGYGYTF.

The chain uses TRBV5-4 and TRBJ2-7, with 11 bases identical to TRBD2. V dropped 3 bases and J dropped 2; count of bases not matched to a gene: 4. Germline loops: CDR1 SGHNT, CDR2 YYREEE (reference sequence). The CDR3 is 15 amino acids. The CDR3 DNA is TGTGCCAGCAGCTCGGGACTAGCGGACCCCTACGAGCAGTACTTC. This gives the protein CASSSGLADPYEQYF.